Below are 13 T cell receptor beta chains sequenced from a single sample in a study of T cell repertoires in cytomegalovirus infection. TCRdb fed the reads into MiXCR, producing one record per CDR3 protein. The sample shows about 570,000 distinct CDR3 sequences, about 40% of them seen only once. These TCRs' antigens remain unknown. Here the sequenced sample was cultured PBMCs, taken from culture after CMV antigen stimulation. The receptors stem from a human donor in good health (CMV status not recorded). Some clones in this sample may be carry-over from other donors' samples.

At least ten counts were recorded for this clonotype. The chain couples TRBV7-8 to TRBJ2-3; 13 nucleotides match TRBD2. This CDR3 is 16 amino acids long. The ends lost 4 bases at V and 6 bases at J; junction bases unmatched: 7. The germline gives CDR1 SGHVS, CDR2 FQNEAQ. DNA for the CDR3: TGTGCCAGCAGCTCTAGGACTAGCGGGAGTAAGGATACGCAGTATTTT. Translated, it gives CASSSRTSGSKDTQYF.

This clonotype appeared a few times. The J gene is TRBJ2-7, the V gene TRBV7-8; possibly TRBD2 for D (5 bases). Germline CDR1 SGHVS, CDR2 FQNEAQ. This CDR3 spans 15 amino acids. Trimming left V 5 bases short and J 1 base short, with 15 bases between. The CDR3 coding sequence is TGTGCCAGCAGCCCGGGGATACAGATTTCCTACGAGCAGTACTTC. Its protein is CASSPGIQISYEQYF.

J is TRBJ2-2 and V is TRBV4-1; no firm D call. CDR1 and CDR2 (germline): MGHRA, YSYEKL. Trimming cost V 3 bases and J 3 bases, with 8 bases left between them. The CDR3 is 14 residues long. In nucleotides, the CDR3 is TGCGCCAGCAGCCATCTTCGCGACACCGGGGAGCTGTTTTTT. Residues: CASSHLRDTGELFF.

This clonotype was detected a few times. This sequence joins TRBV5-4 and TRBJ2-2, with TRBD1 as a possible D gene (5 bases). V was clipped by 0 bases and J by 1 base, with 7 bases between them. Germline V gene sequence: CDR1 SGHNT, CDR2 YYREEE (reference sequence). The CDR3 totals 15 residues. The CDR3 sequence: CASSLGDRNTGELFF. The CDR3 DNA reads as TGTGCCAGCAGCTTGGGCGACAGGAACACCGGGGAGCTGTTTTTT.

This clonotype was detected a few times. CDR3 coding DNA: TGTGCCAGCAGCCAACAGGGGGCGAATCGGTATGGCTACACCTTC. This translates into CASSQQGANRYGYTF. This rearrangement joins TRBV7-8 to TRBJ1-2; 9 bases are shared with TRBD1. The CDR3 extends over 15 amino acids. The J segment lost 5 bases and the V segment lost 5 bases, leaving 9 bases of the junction unmatched. CDR1 is SGHVS and CDR2 is FQNEAQ in the germline V gene.

The gene calls are TRBV20-1 and TRBJ2-3; 14 positions match TRBD2. The CDR3 has 15 amino acids. The V and J ends lost 6 bases and 5 bases, in that order; junction bases with no gene match: 7. Germline V gives CDR1 DFQATT, CDR2 SNEGSKA (reference sequence). CDR3 sequence reads: CSARRLAGGQDTQYF. The CDR3 nucleotides read TGCAGTGCCCGTAGACTAGCGGGGGGGCAAGATACGCAGTATTTT.

This clonotype has a count of ten or more. The chain carries TRBV7-2 and TRBJ2-7; TRBD2 matches 7 bases. The CDR3 sequence is 15 residues long. The V gene's germline CDR1 is SGHTA and CDR2 FQGNSA. V trimming: 0 bases; J trimming: 1 base; junction bases outside the gene matches: 3. CDR3: CASSLAASGSYEQYF. For the CDR3, the DNA is TGTGCCAGCAGCTTAGCGGCTAGCGGATCCTACGAGCAGTACTTC.

This clonotype was seen only a few times. The gene calls are TRBV6-1 and TRBJ2-1, with D maybe TRBD2 (6 bases). CDR3 length: 18 amino acids. V lost 4 bases and J 4 bases, leaving 23 bases between the germline ends. CDR1 and CDR2 from the germline V gene are MNHNS and SASEGT. The CDR3 DNA reads as TGTGCCAGCAGTGGCCGGGGGTCAGGCCATCATACGTACAATGAGCAGTTCTTC. The encoded protein is CASSGRGSGHHTYNEQFF.

The rearrangement joins TRBV15 to TRBJ1-5; D gene ambiguous. CDR3 length: 14 amino acids. Trimming took off 5 bases at V and 2 bases at J, with 10 bases between the two ends. Germline assignment: CDR1 LNHNV and CDR2 YYDKDF (reference sequence). The chain's CDR3 is CATSLDVRNQPQHF. CDR3 in DNA: TGTGCCACCAGCTTAGACGTCCGCAATCAGCCCCAGCATTTT.

The chain recombines TRBV12-3 or TRBV12-4 with TRBJ1-5, with D unclear. Trimming left V 5 bases short and J 9 bases short, with 14 bases between. This CDR3 is 13 amino acids long. The CDR3 spells CASSLTTVGPQHF. CDR3 DNA: TGTGCCAGCAGTCTCACCACGGTAGGGCCCCAGCATTTT.

The chain recombines TRBV5-6 with TRBJ1-1, with 7 bases lining up with TRBD1. Germline-derived CDR1 and CDR2 are SGHDT and YYEEEE. This CDR3 has 14 amino acids. The CDR3 DNA sequence: TGTGCGAATAAACCCCAAAGGGGGCCGACTGAAGCTTTCTTT. It translates to CANKPQRGPTEAFF.

This rearrangement joins TRBV7-2 to TRBJ1-1; D is unclear. CDR3 length equals 13 residues. V was clipped by 5 bases and J by 5 bases, with 12 bases between them. CDR1 is SGHTA, CDR2 FQGNSA, per germline. The DNA for the CDR3 is TGTGCCAGCAGCCAACCGGGGAGTACTGAAGCTTTCTTT. Translating it yields CASSQPGSTEAFF. Full variable domain (outside the CDR3, taken from reference TRBV7-2 and TRBJ1-1): GAGVSQSPSNKVTEKGKDVELRCDPISGHTALYWYRQSLGQGLEFLIYFQGNSAPDKSGLPSDRFSAERTGGSVSTLTIQRTQQEDSAVYLCASSQPGSTEAFFGQGTRLTVV.

In this sample, this clonotype turned up a few times. This chain links TRBV6-2 or TRBV6-3 with TRBJ2-1; the match to TRBD2 covers 9 bases. Germline CDR1 is MNHEY and CDR2 is SVGEGT. V trimming: 6 bases; J trimming: 0 bases; junction bases outside the gene matches: 12. The CDR3 is 18 residues long. CDR3 in DNA: TGTGCCAGCAGGTGGGCTAGCGGGAAAGGGAGCTCCTACAATGAGCAGTTCTTC. This translates into CASRWASGKGSSYNEQFF.